This TCR beta chain was documented in a study of monozygotic twins with inflammatory bowel disease. Study outcomes and limitations: Whereas healthy co-twins had higher TCRbeta diversity (inverse Simpson), IBD patients had lower diversity. Fewer clonotypes were shared with others by IBD patients than by healthy twins, especially with disease activity.

The CDR3 has 17 amino acids. UMIs incorporating a 6-nucleotide sample barcode were appended by means of template switching. TCRdb re-called the 5' RACE reads and shows each CDR3 protein once, DNA omitted. The sample includes some 160,000 distinct CDR3 sequences. Remarks on this clonotype: Its antigen remains unidentified.

Sequenced material: blood. This sequence joins TRBV12-3 or TRBV12-4 and TRBJ2-3; the D call from TCRdb, TRBD1, cannot be confirmed without DNA. This TCR was recovered from a human donor with ulcerative colitis or Crohn's disease, or a healthy co-twin of an affected twin (not recorded which). CDR3: CASSFGGLTGVADTQYF.